This T cell receptor beta chain was observed in a study of graft-versus-host responses after intestinal transplantation. Study-level information: Recipients had transplants, and these were multivisceral, liver-intestinal, or isolated intestinal. Anti-thymocyte globulin was used for induction in all recipients, who then took tacrolimus and steroids for approximately 3 years. Notes on the study in general: Recipient bone marrow held GvH clones, some seen earlier in ileum or blood. Some patients had graft-donor T cell macrochimerism. In their allografts, the ratios of graft-versus-host to host-versus-graft T cell clones were high.

Sequencing used immunoSEQ multiplex PCR; TCRdb keeps in-frame clones, though not all of them. The sample yields under 95,000 clones, about nine tenths seen once. As for this clone: Its antigen is not identified.

Trimming cost V 0 bases and J 2 bases; bases outside gene matches: 1. CDR3 size: 15 residues. Germline CDR1 reads SGDLS; CDR2 reads YYNGEE. Sequences were derived from unstimulated CD4+ T cells sorted from spleen or lymph node cells, sampled before transplant. V usage is TRBV9 and J usage is TRBJ2-1; 8 positions agree with TRBD2. This TCR was recovered from a human donor who was the organ donor for an intestinal transplant. The chain's CDR3 is CASSVVGGAYNEQFF. The CDR3 region has the DNA TGTGCCAGCAGCGTAGTCGGGGGGGCCTACAATGAGCAGTTCTTC.